In its sample, the clone carrying this TCR beta chain was seen many times. Its cognate antigen is unknown. The data stem from a study of Graves' ophthalmopathy and Graves' hyperthyroidism. Study-wide results and caveats: Most thyroid clonotypes with frequency above 0.001 were detected in blood too. Cross-validated, the 13-signature model showed 87.88%/81.08% sensitivity/specificity, and 80%/75% in the test set.

Stable hyperthyroidism denotes an absence of ophthalmopathy throughout 18 months of follow-up. Patients were left out if they had other autoimmune diseases, uncontrolled infections, pregnancy or lactation. Using RNA transcripts, the TCR beta CDR3 regions were amplified. An opening RT-PCR round employed HTBI primers and preceded a second-round multiplex PCR. TCRdb reanalysed the multiplex PCR reads using MiXCR and keeps one entry per CDR3 protein. The data hold some 380,000 distinct CDR3 sequences, with approximately 15% observed a single time. CDR1 SGHDN and CDR2 FVKESK come from the germline V gene. Trimming stripped 0 bases from V and 4 bases from J, with 12 bases between. The CDR3 runs 15 residues.

Sequencing was performed on peripheral blood. The sequence derives from a woman aged 18 to 35 with stable Graves' hyperthyroidism. V usage is TRBV14 and J usage is TRBJ1-1; TRBD1 is a possible D gene (5 bases). CDR3 sequence reads: CASSQDGTAGTEAFF. The DNA for the CDR3 is TGTGCCAGCAGCCAAGATGGGACTGCGGGCACTGAAGCTTTCTTT.